This TCR beta chain was found in a study of cytotoxic CD8 clonotypes in ibrutinib-treated CLL. The germline V gene has CDR1 SGHAT and CDR2 FQNNGV. V lost 5 bases to trimming and J lost 6 bases, with 7 bases between them. This CDR3 is 11 amino acids long. Here immunoSEQ multiplex PCR was the method, and the copy in TCRdb shows in-frame clones only, minus some. The profile shows roughly 300,000 clones, 76% of them singletons. The chain recombines TRBV11-2 with TRBJ1-1, with D hard to call. The material was PBMCs, obtained at disease progression, from a patient treated with ibrutinib. This clonotype was sampled from a human donor with chronic lymphocytic leukemia. The CDR3: CASSERAEAFF. The CDR3 region has the DNA TGTGCCAGCAGCGAACGGGCTGAAGCTTTCTTT.